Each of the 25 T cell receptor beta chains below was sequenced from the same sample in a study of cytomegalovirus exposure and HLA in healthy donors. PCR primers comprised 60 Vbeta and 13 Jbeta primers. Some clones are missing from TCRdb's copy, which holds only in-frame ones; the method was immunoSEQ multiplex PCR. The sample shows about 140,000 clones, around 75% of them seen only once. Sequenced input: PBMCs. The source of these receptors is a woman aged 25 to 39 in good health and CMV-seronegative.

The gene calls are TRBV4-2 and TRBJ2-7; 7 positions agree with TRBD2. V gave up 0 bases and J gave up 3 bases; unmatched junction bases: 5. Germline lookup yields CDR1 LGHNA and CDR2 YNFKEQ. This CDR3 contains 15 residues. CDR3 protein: CASSQETSGVYEQYV. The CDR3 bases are TGTGCCAGCAGCCAAGAAACGAGCGGGGTCTACGAGCAGTACGTC.

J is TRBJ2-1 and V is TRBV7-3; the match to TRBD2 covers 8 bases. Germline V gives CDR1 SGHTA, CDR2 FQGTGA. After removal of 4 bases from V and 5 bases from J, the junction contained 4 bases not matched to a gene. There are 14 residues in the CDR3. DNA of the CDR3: TGTGCCAGCAGCTCAGGGACTAGACACAATGAGCAGTTCTTC. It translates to CASSSGTRHNEQFF.

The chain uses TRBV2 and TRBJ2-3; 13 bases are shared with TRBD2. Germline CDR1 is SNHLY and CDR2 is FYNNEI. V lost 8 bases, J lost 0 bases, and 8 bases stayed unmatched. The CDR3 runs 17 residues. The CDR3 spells CASGRLAGGPSTDTQYF. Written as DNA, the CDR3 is TGTGCCAGCGGGCGACTAGCGGGGGGCCCTAGCACAGATACGCAGTATTTT.

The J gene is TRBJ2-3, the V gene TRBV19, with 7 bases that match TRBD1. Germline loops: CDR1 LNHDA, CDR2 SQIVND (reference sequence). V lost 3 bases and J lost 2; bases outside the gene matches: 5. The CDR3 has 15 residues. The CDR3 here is CASSIGTANTDTQYF. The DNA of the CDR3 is TGTGCCAGTAGTATCGGGACAGCGAACACAGATACGCAGTATTTT.

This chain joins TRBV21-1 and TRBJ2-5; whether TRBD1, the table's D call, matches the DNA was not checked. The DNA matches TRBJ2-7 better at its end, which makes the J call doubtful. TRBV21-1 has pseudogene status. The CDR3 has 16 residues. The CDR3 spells CASSKELVDILDEQYF. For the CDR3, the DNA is TGTGCCAGCAGCAAAGAACTCGTGGACATTCTCGACGAGCAGTACTTC.

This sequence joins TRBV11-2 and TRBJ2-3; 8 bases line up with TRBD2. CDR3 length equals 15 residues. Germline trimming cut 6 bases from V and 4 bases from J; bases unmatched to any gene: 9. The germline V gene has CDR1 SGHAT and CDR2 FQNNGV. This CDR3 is CASSNRGGQADTQYF. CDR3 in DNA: TGTGCCAGCAGTAACCGGGGGGGCCAGGCAGATACGCAGTATTTT.

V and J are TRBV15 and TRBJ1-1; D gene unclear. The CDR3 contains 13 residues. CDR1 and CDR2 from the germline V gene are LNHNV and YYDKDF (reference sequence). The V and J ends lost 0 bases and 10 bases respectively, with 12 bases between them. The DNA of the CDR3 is TGTGCCACCAGCAGAGATTATACATTTGGAGCTTTCTTT. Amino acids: CATSRDYTFGAFF.

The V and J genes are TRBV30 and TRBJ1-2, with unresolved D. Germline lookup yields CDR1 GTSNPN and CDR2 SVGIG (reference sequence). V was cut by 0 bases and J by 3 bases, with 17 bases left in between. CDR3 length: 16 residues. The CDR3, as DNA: TGTGCCTGGAGTGTATTGGGCAGCTTGTTCGACTATGGCTACACCTTC. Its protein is CAWSVLGSLFDYGYTF. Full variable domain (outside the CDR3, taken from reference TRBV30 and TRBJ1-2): SQTIHQWPATLVQPVGSPLSLECTVEGTSNPNLYWYRQAAGRGLQLLFYSVGIGQISSEVPQNLSASRPQDRQFILSSKKLLLSDSGFYLCAWSVLGSLFDYGYTFGSGTRLTVV.

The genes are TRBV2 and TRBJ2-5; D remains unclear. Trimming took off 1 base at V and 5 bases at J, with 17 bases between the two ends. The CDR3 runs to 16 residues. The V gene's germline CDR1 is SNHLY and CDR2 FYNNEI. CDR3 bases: TGTGCCAGCAGTGAAGAGCGTGTCTCATATAGGGAGACCCAGTACTTC. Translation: CASSEERVSYRETQYF.

The CDR3: CASSSGDRGLWETQYF. Here the CDR3 DNA reads TGTGCCAGCAGCTCAGGGGACAGGGGACTCTGGGAGACCCAGTACTTC. V is TRBV7-9 and J is TRBJ2-5; 10 bases line up with TRBD1. CDR1 is SEHNR, CDR2 FQNEAQ, per germline (reference sequence). The trim removed 4 bases at V and 5 bases at J, leaving 10 bases unmatched. The CDR3 loop spans 16 amino acids. The entire variable domain, with the rest obtained from reference TRBV7-9 and TRBJ2-5, is as follows: DTGVSQNPRHKITKRGQNVTFRCDPISEHNRLYWYRQTLGQGPEFLTYFQNEAQLEKSRLLSDRFSAERPKGSFSTLEIQRTEQGDSAMYLCASSSGDRGLWETQYFGPGTRLLVL.

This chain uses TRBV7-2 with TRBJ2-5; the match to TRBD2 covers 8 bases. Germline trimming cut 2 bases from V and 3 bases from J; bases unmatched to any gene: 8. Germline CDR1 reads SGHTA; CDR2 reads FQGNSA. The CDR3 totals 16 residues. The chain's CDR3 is CASSLFGSGEEETQYF. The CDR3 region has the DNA TGTGCCAGCAGCTTATTTGGTAGCGGGGAGGAAGAGACCCAGTACTTC.

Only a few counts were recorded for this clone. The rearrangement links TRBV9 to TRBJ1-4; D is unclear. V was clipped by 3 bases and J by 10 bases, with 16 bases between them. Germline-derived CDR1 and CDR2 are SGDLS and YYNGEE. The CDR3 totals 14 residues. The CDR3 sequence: CASSADGSPGKLFF. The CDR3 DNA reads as TGTGCCAGCAGCGCCGACGGCTCCCCGGGAAAACTGTTTTTT.

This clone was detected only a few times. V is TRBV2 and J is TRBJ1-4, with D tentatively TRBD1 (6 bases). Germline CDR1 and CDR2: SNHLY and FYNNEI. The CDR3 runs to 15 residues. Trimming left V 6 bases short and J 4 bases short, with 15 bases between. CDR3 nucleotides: TGTGCCAGCAGGCTGAGACAGGATTATAATGAAAAACTGTTTTTT. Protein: CASRLRQDYNEKLFF.

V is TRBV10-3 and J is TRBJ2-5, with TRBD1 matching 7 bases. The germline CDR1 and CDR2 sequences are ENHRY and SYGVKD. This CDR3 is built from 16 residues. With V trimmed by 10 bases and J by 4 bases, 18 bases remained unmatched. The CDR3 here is CASRPMGQSGIETQYF. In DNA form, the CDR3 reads TGTGCCAGCAGACCAATGGGACAGAGCGGAATAGAGACCCAGTACTTC.

The CDR3 nucleotides are TGTGCCAGCAGTTTTTCCGACAGGGAGTATGGCTACACCTTC. This sequence encodes CASSFSDREYGYTF. The chain links TRBV27 to TRBJ1-2, with 7 nucleotides matching TRBD1. CDR3 length equals 14 residues. The germline CDR1 and CDR2 sequences are MNHEY and SMNVEV (reference sequence). After removal of 3 bases from V and 5 bases from J, the junction contained 6 bases not matched to a gene.

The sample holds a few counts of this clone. CDR3 sequence (DNA): TGTGCCAGCAGTGAATCGGCTAGCGGGAGAGGCGAGCAGTACTTC. Protein: CASSESASGRGEQYF. The chain links TRBV6-1 to TRBJ2-7; TRBD2 agrees at 10 bases. Per germline, CDR1 MNHNS and CDR2 SASEGT. The ends lost 2 bases at V and 6 bases at J; junction bases unmatched: 7. The CDR3 sequence is 15 residues long.

CDR3: CASSMGEGDTQYF. CDR3 bases: TGTGCCAGCAGTATGGGGGAGGGGGATACGCAGTATTTT. The chain carries TRBV6-1 and TRBJ2-3; 7 bases are a match to TRBD2. Germline CDR1 reads MNHNS; CDR2 reads SASEGT. The CDR3 covers 13 residues. The trim removed 5 bases at V and 6 bases at J, leaving 5 bases unmatched.

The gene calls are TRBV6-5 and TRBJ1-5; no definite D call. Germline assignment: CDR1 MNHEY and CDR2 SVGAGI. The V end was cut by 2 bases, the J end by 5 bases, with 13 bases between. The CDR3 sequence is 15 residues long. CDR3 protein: CASSYRAGLDQPQHF. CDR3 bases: TGTGCCAGCAGTTACAGGGCAGGACTAGATCAGCCCCAGCATTTT.

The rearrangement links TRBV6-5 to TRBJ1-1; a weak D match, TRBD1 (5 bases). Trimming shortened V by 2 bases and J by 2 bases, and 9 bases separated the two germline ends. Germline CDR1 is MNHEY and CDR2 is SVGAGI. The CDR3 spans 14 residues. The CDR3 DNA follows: TGTGCCAGCAGTTACGATACAGGCAACACTGAAGCTTTCTTT. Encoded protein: CASSYDTGNTEAFF.

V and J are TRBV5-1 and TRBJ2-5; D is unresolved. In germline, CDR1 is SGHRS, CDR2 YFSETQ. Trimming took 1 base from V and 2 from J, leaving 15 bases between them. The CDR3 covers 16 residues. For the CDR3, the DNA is TGCGCCAGCAGCTTGAACCAACTGGCAGGACAAGAGACCCAGTACTTC. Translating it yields CASSLNQLAGQETQYF.

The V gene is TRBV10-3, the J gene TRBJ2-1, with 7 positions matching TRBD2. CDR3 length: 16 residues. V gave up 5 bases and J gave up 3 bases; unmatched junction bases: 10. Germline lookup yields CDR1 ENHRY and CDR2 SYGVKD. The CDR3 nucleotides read TGTGCCATCAGTACTCTGGCGGGGGAGGTCTACAATGAGCAGTTCTTC. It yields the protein CAISTLAGEVYNEQFF.

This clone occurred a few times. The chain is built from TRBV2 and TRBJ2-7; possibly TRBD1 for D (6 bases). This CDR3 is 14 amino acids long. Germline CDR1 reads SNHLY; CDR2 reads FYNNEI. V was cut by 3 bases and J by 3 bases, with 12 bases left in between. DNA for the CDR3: TGTGCCAGCAGTGAGGCAGGGGCCCTCTACGAGCAGTACTTC. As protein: CASSEAGALYEQYF.

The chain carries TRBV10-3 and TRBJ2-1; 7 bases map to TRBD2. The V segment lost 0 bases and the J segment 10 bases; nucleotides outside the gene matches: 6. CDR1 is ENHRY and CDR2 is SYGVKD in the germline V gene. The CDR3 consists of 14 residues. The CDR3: CAISESGSGGEQFF. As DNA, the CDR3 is TGTGCCATCAGTGAGTCGGGGTCCGGGGGGGAGCAGTTCTTC.

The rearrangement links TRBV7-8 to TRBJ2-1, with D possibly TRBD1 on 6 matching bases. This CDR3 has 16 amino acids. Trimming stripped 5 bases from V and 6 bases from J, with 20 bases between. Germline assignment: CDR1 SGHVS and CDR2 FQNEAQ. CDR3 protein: CASSLGTLSPGNEQFF. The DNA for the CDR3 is TGTGCCAGCAGCCTAGGGACACTCTCTCCGGGCAATGAGCAGTTCTTC.

CDR3 loop: CASSLSYRGRSSYGYTF. The DNA for the CDR3 is TGTGCCAGCAGTTTATCCTACAGGGGGAGGAGTAGCTATGGCTACACCTTC. V and J are TRBV27 and TRBJ1-2; 8 bases match TRBD1. After removal of 0 bases from V and 4 bases from J, the junction contained 10 bases not matched to a gene. Germline V CDR1 and CDR2: MNHEY, SMNVEV (reference sequence). This CDR3 is 17 amino acids long.